This T cell receptor (beta chain) was recorded in a study of CD8 T cells in ankylosing spondylitis (dated by TCRdb to about 2017). As for the study more broadly: The study profiled T cell receptor beta repertoires in healthy donors and ankylosing spondylitis patients to find disease-linked TCR variants. Samples of peripheral blood were taken, and for ankylosing spondylitis patients, synovial fluid was collected as well. The full study cohort was made up of 25 to 30 ankylosing spondylitis patients and about a hundred healthy donors.

Ten or more counts support this clonotype. Its cognate antigen has yet to be identified. No clone much larger than this one lies a single base away; base qualities are absent. What the authors observed across the whole study: A TCR beta motif made up of several highly homologous amino acid variants appeared to be characteristic of blood from ankylosing spondylitis patients. According to the report, matched synovial fluid samples from ankylosing spondylitis patients were significantly enriched for the disease-linked clones. Some TCR beta motif variants had previously been reported in synovial fluid and blood of reactive arthritis patients, which suggested common disease-initiation mechanisms. In peripheral blood, the disease-linked clones were found at relatively low frequencies and had a CD8+ phenotype.

The sequencer was an Illumina HiSeq 2500. Quantitative 5'-RACE with molecular barcodes was used to prepare TCR beta libraries. On the authors' methods: To identify disease-linked TCR variants, a new computational method was used, one built on a probabilistic model of VDJ rearrangement. TCRdb reprocessed the public reads (quality trimming at Q25 with fastp, clone calling with MiXCR) and kept in-frame beta chains. Rows are combined by CDR3 protein, so each entry shows the most common genes and DNA. None of the V and J calls come from the authors' own analysis; TCRdb made them. The sample table shows 250,000 to 400,000 distinct CDR3 sequences, and about 9.9% are seen once. In total, the top ten clones hold roughly a tenth of the sample. Sequenced: blood, either unsorted or a sorted T cell fraction (not recorded which). This clonotype originated in a female donor with ankylosing spondylitis or in good health (not recorded which).

The sequenced DNA: TGCGCCAGCAGCCCATGGACAGGGGGTAAATATAATTCACCCCTCCACTTT. Its protein reads: CASSPWTGGKYNSPLHF. Recombination connected TRBV5-1 to TRBJ1-6, and 10 bases in between align with TRBD1. Trimmed from V: 4 bases; trimmed from J: 4 bases; junction bases lacking a gene match: 8. CDR1 and CDR2 are read off the germline V gene as SGHRS and YFSETQ. The CDR3 sequence holds 17 residues, the cysteine and phenylalanine included. Only the CDR3 region is kept as DNA, spanning 51 bases read in frame from base 1. Reference TRBV5-1 and TRBJ1-6 genes cover what lies past the CDR3, so the full variable domain is KAGVTQTPRYLIKTRGQQVTLSCSPISGHRSVSWYQQTPGQGLQFLFEYFSETQRNKGNFPGRFSGRQFSNSRSEMNVSTLELGDSALYLCASSPWTGGKYNSPLHFGNGTRLTVT.